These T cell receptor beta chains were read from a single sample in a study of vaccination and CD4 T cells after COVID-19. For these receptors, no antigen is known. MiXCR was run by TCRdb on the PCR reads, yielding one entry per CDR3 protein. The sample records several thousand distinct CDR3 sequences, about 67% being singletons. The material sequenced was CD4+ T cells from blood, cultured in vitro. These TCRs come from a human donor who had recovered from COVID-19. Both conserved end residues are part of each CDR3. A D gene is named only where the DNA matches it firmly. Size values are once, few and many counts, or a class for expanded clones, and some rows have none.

CSARDLGLGANTIYF TGCAGTGCTAGAGATCTCGGGCTGGGGGCGAACACCATATATTTT 15 TRBJ1-3 NA NA TRBV20-1
CATRQSPWDTGELFF TGTGCCACGAGACAGTCCCCATGGGACACCGGGGAGCTGTTTTTT 15 TRBJ2-2 NA NA TRBV12-3/TRBV12-4
CASSLPGEANEQFF TGTGCCAGCAGCTTGCCAGGGGAGGCTAATGAGCAGTTCTTC 14 TRBJ2-1 NA NA TRBV5-4
CASSLDERLSF TGTGCCAGCAGCTTAGATGAGCGACTCTCCTTC 11 TRBJ1-2 NA NA TRBV7-9
CASSTNRQGGYEQYF TGTGCCAGCAGCACCAACCGACAGGGAGGCTACGAGCAGTACTTC 15 TRBJ2-7 NA NA TRBV6-2/TRBV6-3
CASSPRTGQSPLHF TGCGCCAGCAGCCCAAGGACAGGGCAATCACCCCTCCACTTT 14 TRBJ1-6 NA TRBD1 TRBV5-1
CASSLGQREETQYF TGTGCCAGCAGCCTAGGACAGCGGGAGGAGACCCAGTACTTC 14 TRBJ2-5 once TRBD2 TRBV11-2
CASSFGKYNEQFF TGTGCCAGCAGCTTCGGGAAATACAATGAGCAGTTCTTC 13 TRBJ2-1 NA NA TRBV7-2
CSARDEGVSGANVLTF TGCAGTGCTAGAGACGAGGGAGTCTCTGGGGCCAACGTCCTGACTTTC 16 TRBJ2-6 NA NA TRBV20-1
CSARDPRGFGYEQYF TGCAGTGCTAGAGATCCCAGGGGGTTTGGGTACGAGCAGTACTTC 15 TRBJ2-7 NA TRBD1 TRBV20-1
CASSRQGSSYEQYF TGTGCCAGCAGCCGACAGGGTAGCTCCTACGAGCAGTACTTC 14 TRBJ2-7 once TRBD1 TRBV27
CSARGTGFSNQPQHF TGCAGTGCTAGGGGAACAGGGTTCAGCAATCAGCCCCAGCATTTT 15 TRBJ1-5 NA NA TRBV20-1
CSVGTDYGYTF TGCAGCGTTGGGACGGACTATGGCTACACCTTC 11 TRBJ1-2 NA NA TRBV29-1
CASGSPQGGRTGELFF TGTGCCAGCGGCTCCCCACAGGGGGGGCGGACCGGGGAGCTGTTTTTT 16 TRBJ2-2 NA NA TRBV27
CASSGAGIQFANTGELFF TGTGCCAGTAGCGGGGCCGGGATTCAGTTCGCGAACACCGGGGAGCTGTTTTTT 18 TRBJ2-2 NA NA TRBV19
CAIRKQENTEAFF TGTGCCATCAGAAAACAGGAGAACACTGAAGCTTTCTTT 13 TRBJ1-1 NA NA TRBV10-3
CAGRTRGGFETQYF TGTGCCGGAAGGACCCGAGGGGGTTTCGAGACCCAGTACTTC 14 TRBJ2-5 NA NA TRBV2
CASSLEVQGNTIYF TGTGCCAGCAGCTTAGAAGTCCAGGGGAACACCATATATTTT 14 TRBJ1-3 NA NA TRBV7-9
CASSRPNSPLHF TGTGCCAGCAGTCGCCCTAATTCACCCCTCCACTTT 12 TRBJ1-6 medium-sized NA TRBV6-1
CASSFLGGQTTMNTEAFF TGTGCCAGCAGTTTTTTAGGGGGACAGACTACCATGAACACTGAAGCTTTCTTT 18 TRBJ1-1 NA TRBD1 TRBV27
CASTLARYSYEQYF TGTGCCAGCACCTTGGCCAGATACTCCTACGAGCAGTACTTC 14 TRBJ2-7 NA NA TRBV28
CASSLSRSWGVYGYTF TGTGCCAGCAGTTTATCCAGGTCGTGGGGGGTATATGGCTACACCTTC 16 TRBJ1-2 NA NA TRBV27
CASSSTTNSPLHF TGTGCCAGCAGTTCGACCACCAATTCACCCCTCCACTTT 13 TRBJ1-6 NA NA TRBV6-5
CASLSGAGGEAFF TGTGCCAGCCTCTCCGGGGCCGGGGGTGAAGCTTTCTTT 13 TRBJ1-1 NA NA TRBV28
CSASPPGQTMNTEAFF TGCAGTGCTAGCCCCCCAGGACAGACCATGAACACTGAAGCTTTCTTT 16 TRBJ1-1 medium-sized NA TRBV20-1
CASSLGGSNSPLHF TGTGCCAGCAGCTTAGGGGGTTCGAATTCACCCCTCCACTTT 14 TRBJ1-6 few NA TRBV7-6
CASSQDWNTGELFF TGTGCCAGTAGTCAGGACTGGAACACCGGGGAGCTGTTTTTT 14 TRBJ2-2 NA NA TRBV19
CASSRWQGSSYEQYF TGTGCCAGCAGCCGATGGCAGGGCAGCTCCTACGAGCAGTACTTC 15 TRBJ2-7 NA NA TRBV7-9
CSVYSSGANVLTF TGCAGCGTTTACAGCTCTGGGGCCAACGTCCTGACTTTC 13 TRBJ2-6 medium-sized NA TRBV29-1
CASSPGGTGGLGANVLTF TGTGCCAGCAGCCCTGGGGGGACAGGGGGACTGGGGGCCAACGTCCTGACTTTC 18 TRBJ2-6 NA TRBD1 TRBV28
CASTYSGSFPLGRDTQYF TGTGCCAGCACCTATAGCGGGAGTTTCCCCCTAGGGAGAGATACGCAGTATTTT 18 TRBJ2-3 NA TRBD2 TRBV27
CASSQDASGNNEQYF TGCGCCAGCAGCCAAGATGCCAGCGGGAACAACGAGCAGTACTTC 15 TRBJ2-7 NA TRBD2 TRBV4-1
CSARDRRGGRNEQFF TGCAGTGCTAGAGATAGGCGCGGGGGTAGGAATGAGCAGTTCTTC 15 TRBJ2-1 once TRBD2 TRBV20-1
CASSISVYGYTF TGTGCCAGTAGTATATCTGTCTATGGCTACACCTTC 12 TRBJ1-2 few NA TRBV19
CASSLDRATEAFF TGTGCCAGCAGCTTAGACAGGGCGACTGAAGCTTTCTTT 13 TRBJ1-1 hyperexpanded TRBD1 TRBV7-3
CASREAGTTDTQYF TGTGCCAGCAGGGAGGCGGGGACCACAGATACGCAGTATTTT 14 TRBJ2-3 NA NA TRBV6-2/TRBV6-3
CASSFTGGNQPQHF TGTGCCAGCAGTTTCACAGGGGGAAATCAGCCCCAGCATTTT 14 TRBJ1-5 few TRBD1 TRBV27
CASSRQGSNYGYTF TGTGCCAGCAGCAGACAGGGATCTAACTATGGCTACACCTTC 14 TRBJ1-2 NA TRBD1 TRBV6-1
CASSLRGEQGQPQHF TGTGCCAGTAGTTTACGGGGGGAACAGGGGCAGCCCCAGCATTTT 15 TRBJ1-5 few TRBD1 TRBV19
CASSLVGGAYNEQFF TGTGCCAGCAGCTTAGTCGGGGGCGCCTACAATGAGCAGTTCTTC 15 TRBJ2-1 medium-sized NA TRBV7-2
CSAIGLAGGIYNEQFF TGCAGTGCCATTGGACTAGCGGGGGGAATTTACAATGAGCAGTTCTTC 16 TRBJ2-1 NA TRBD2 TRBV20-1
CSARPNPGQQRYEQYF TGCAGTGCTAGACCTAATCCGGGACAGCAACGCTACGAGCAGTACTTC 16 TRBJ2-7 once TRBD1 TRBV20-1
CASSQRSGSYEQYF TGCGCCAGCAGCCAGAGAAGCGGCTCCTACGAGCAGTACTTC 14 TRBJ2-7 NA NA TRBV5-1
CASRKTGVITEAFF TGTGCCAGCAGGAAGACAGGGGTGATTACTGAAGCTTTCTTT 14 TRBJ1-1 NA TRBD1 TRBV2
CSAPPGGGGPEYGYTF TGCAGTGCTCCCCCCGGGGGAGGAGGCCCAGAATATGGCTACACCTTC 16 TRBJ1-2 NA NA TRBV20-1
CAWSVWGNTEAFF TGTGCCTGGAGTGTTTGGGGGAACACTGAAGCTTTCTTT 13 TRBJ1-1 once NA TRBV30
CASRAGEGGYTF TGTGCCAGCAGGGCAGGGGAAGGGGGCTACACCTTC 12 TRBJ1-2 NA NA TRBV2
CASSTTGQGDQPQHF TGTGCCAGTAGTACCACGGGACAGGGAGATCAGCCCCAGCATTTT 15 TRBJ1-5 few TRBD1 TRBV19
CATSAGTAGTYEQYF TGTGCCACCAGTGCAGGGACAGCAGGAACCTACGAGCAGTACTTC 15 TRBJ2-7 NA TRBD1 TRBV24-1
CSARGLGFGTQYF TGCAGTGCTAGAGGGTTGGGGTTTGGGACCCAGTACTTC 13 TRBJ2-5 NA NA TRBV20-1
CASKLGTSEANTQYF TGTGCCAGCAAGTTGGGCACTAGCGAAGCAAATACGCAGTATTTT 15 TRBJ2-3 NA TRBD2 TRBV5-3
CASSLGTVNTEAFF TGTGCCAGCAGCTTGGGGACGGTGAACACTGAAGCTTTCTTT 14 TRBJ1-1 NA NA TRBV7-9
CASSGTLSDTQYF TGTGCCAGCAGCGGGACTTTATCTGATACGCAGTATTTT 13 TRBJ2-3 NA NA TRBV7-7
CASSIRGLAGDSTDTQYF TGTGCCAGTAGTATACGGGGACTAGCGGGGGATAGCACAGATACGCAGTATTTT 18 TRBJ2-3 NA TRBD2 TRBV19
CASSPYRSGSEQFF TGTGCCAGCAGCCCTTACCGGTCTGGCAGTGAGCAGTTCTTC 14 TRBJ2-1 NA NA TRBV5-8
CASSLTGSQPQHF TGTGCCAGCAGCCTGACAGGGAGTCAGCCCCAGCATTTT 13 TRBJ1-5 NA TRBD1 TRBV7-9
CSAPRPTSYNEQFF TGCAGTGCTCCCCGCCCTACCTCCTACAATGAGCAGTTCTTC 14 TRBJ2-1 NA NA TRBV20-1